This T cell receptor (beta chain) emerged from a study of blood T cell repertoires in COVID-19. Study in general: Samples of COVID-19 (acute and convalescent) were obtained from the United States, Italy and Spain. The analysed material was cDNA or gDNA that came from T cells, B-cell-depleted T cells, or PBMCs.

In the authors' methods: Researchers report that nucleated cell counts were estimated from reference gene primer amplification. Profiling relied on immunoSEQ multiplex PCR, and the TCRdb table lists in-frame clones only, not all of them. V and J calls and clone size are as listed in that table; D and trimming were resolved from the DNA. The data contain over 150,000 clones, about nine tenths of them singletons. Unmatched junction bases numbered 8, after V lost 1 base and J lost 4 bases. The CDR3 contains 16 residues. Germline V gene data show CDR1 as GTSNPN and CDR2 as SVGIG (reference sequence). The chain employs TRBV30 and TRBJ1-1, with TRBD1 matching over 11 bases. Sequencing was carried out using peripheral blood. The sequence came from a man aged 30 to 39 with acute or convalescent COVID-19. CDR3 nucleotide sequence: TGTGCCTGGAGTGGACCTCGGACAGGGGGCGGCACTGAAGCTTTCTTT. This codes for CAWSGPRTGGGTEAFF.